One and the same sample provided the 21 T cell receptor beta chains below, sequenced in a study of T cell responses to AZD1222 COVID-19 vaccine (dated by TCRdb to the early 2020s). The method behind the library was the immunoSEQ multiplex PCR assay. TCRdb re-hosts the immuneACCESS table, in-frame sequences only. Its copies lack some clones; in the studies checked, an unresolved V gene accounts for under half of them, and the cause for the rest is not known. This sample comprises more than 150,000 clones, over 75% of them detected only once. In total, the top ten clones hold about 1.6% of the sample. This specimen's time point label, interpreted: baseline before first vaccination. The sequences come from peripheral blood, collected on day 0 of AZD1222 vaccination. The receptors originated from an adult in good health.

This chain connects TRBV5-1 to TRBJ1-2; 10 bases agree with TRBD1. Trimming cost V 5 bases and J 1 base; bases outside gene matches: 5. The CDR3 runs to 15 residues. Per germline, CDR1 SGHRS and CDR2 YFSETQ. CDR3 loop: CASRGQGSYNYGYTF. CDR3 sequence (DNA): TGCGCCAGCAGGGGACAGGGGTCCTATAACTATGGCTACACCTTC.

J is TRBJ2-5 and V is TRBV7-3; 10 bases match TRBD2. Germline CDR1 reads SGHTA; CDR2 reads FQGTGA. This CDR3 has 17 amino acids. V dropped 5 bases and J dropped 1; count of bases not matched to a gene: 10. The CDR3 loop is CASSPRGQRGGQETQYF. DNA of the CDR3: TGTGCCAGCAGCCCAAGGGGCCAGCGGGGGGGCCAAGAGACCCAGTACTTC.

The chain recombines TRBV11-3 with TRBJ2-3; 8 nucleotides agree with TRBD2. CDR1 SGHNT and CDR2 YENEEA come from the germline V gene. CDR3 size: 18 residues. With V trimmed by 5 bases and J by 3 bases, 16 bases remained unmatched. The CDR3: CASSHTSGLAGRTDTQYF. CDR3 DNA: TGTGCCAGCAGCCATACTAGCGGCTTAGCGGGGAGGACAGATACGCAGTATTTT.

The chain recombines TRBV25-1 with TRBJ2-7; D possibly corresponds to TRBD2 (5 bases). Per germline, CDR1 MGHDK and CDR2 SYGVNS. V lost 4 bases, J lost 4 bases, and 20 bases lay in between. This CDR3 is built from 16 residues. CDR3 bases: TGTGCCAGCAGTGCCCGGACCGTTCGGGGAAAGTACGAGCAGTACTTC. Protein sequence: CASSARTVRGKYEQYF.

This rearrangement joins TRBV5-4 to TRBJ2-1; TRBD1 might be the D (5 bases). The CDR3 is 17 residues long. CDR1 is SGHNT and CDR2 is YYREEE in the germline V gene (reference sequence). Trimming took 2 bases from V and 0 from J, leaving 15 bases between them. CDR3 coding DNA: TGTGCCAGCAGCTTTCCCCCAGGGTCCAGCTCCTACAATGAGCAGTTCTTC. Its translation: CASSFPPGSSSYNEQFF.

A single count supports this clone. The chain has TRBV27 and TRBJ1-2; the match to TRBD1 covers 7 bases. Looked up from germline, CDR1 is MNHEY and CDR2 is SMNVEV (reference sequence). V lost 5 bases to trimming and J lost 4 bases; unmatched junction nucleotides: 10. The CDR3 loop spans 15 amino acids. In nucleotides, the CDR3 is TGTGCCAGCAGTCTACAGGGGACAAACGGCTATGGCTACACCTTC. Translation gives CASSLQGTNGYGYTF.

The chain employs TRBV4-1 and TRBJ2-5, with TRBD2 matching 9 bases. This CDR3 is 15 amino acids long. Trimming at V came to 4 bases and at J to 2 bases, leaving 5 bases not matched to a gene. The germline CDR1 and CDR2 sequences are MGHRA and YSYEKL. The CDR3 nucleotides are TGCGCCAGCAGCCCCGGGACTAGCTTTCAAGAGACCCAGTACTTC. This gives the protein CASSPGTSFQETQYF.

The chain couples TRBV5-1 to TRBJ2-7; 9 bases are shared with TRBD1. The CDR3 consists of 17 residues. J was trimmed by 2 bases and V by 0 bases; bases with no gene match: 9. The germline CDR1 and CDR2 sequences are SGHRS and YFSETQ. This chain's CDR3 is CASSLGPPGQGTYEQYF. The CDR3 nucleotides read TGCGCCAGCAGCTTGGGACCACCGGGACAGGGTACCTACGAGCAGTACTTC.

The chain employs TRBV28 and TRBJ1-1, with 12 positions matching TRBD1. Trimming removed 6 bases from V and 6 bases from J; junction bases left unmatched: 8. The germline CDR1 and CDR2 sequences are MDHEN and SYDVKM. The CDR3 has 15 residues. The CDR3 sequence: CASRRRDRGPAEAFF. The CDR3 DNA reads as TGTGCCAGCAGGAGGAGGGACAGGGGGCCGGCTGAAGCTTTCTTT.

This clone was observed once. This chain links TRBV6-5 with TRBJ1-2; 9 bases fit TRBD1. The CDR3 loop spans 14 amino acids. With 5 bases clipped from V and 3 bases from J, the junction kept 4 bases outside the gene matches. Germline CDR1 and CDR2: MNHEY and SVGAGI. CDR3 region: CASSPGQGYYGYTF. The CDR3 DNA reads TGTGCCAGCAGTCCGGGACAGGGATACTATGGCTACACCTTC.

Turning to this clone: This sample also contains other DNA sequences that code for the same CDR3. The genes are TRBV18 and TRBJ2-3, with D unclear. The V and J ends lost 3 bases and 0 bases respectively, with 4 bases between them. The CDR3 sequence is 13 residues long. CDR1 is KGHSH and CDR2 is LQKENI in the germline V gene. This chain's CDR3 is CASSPGSTDTQYF. The CDR3 region has the DNA TGTGCCAGCTCACCTGGGAGCACAGATACGCAGTATTTT. Based on the CDR3 plus reference TRBV18 and TRBJ2-3, the full variable domain is NAGVMQNPRHLVRRRGQEARLRCSPMKGHSHVYWYRQLPEEGLKFMVYLQKENIIDESGMPKERFSAEFPKEGPSILRIQQVVRGDSAAYFCASSPGSTDTQYFGPGTRLTVL.

This clone has a single count. V and J are TRBV18 and TRBJ1-6, with 10 positions matching TRBD1. The V gene's germline CDR1 is KGHSH and CDR2 LQKENI. The J segment lost 7 bases and the V segment lost 1 base, leaving 4 bases of the junction unmatched. This CDR3 is built from 16 residues. This CDR3 is CASSPRSGQGNSPLHF. CDR3 nucleotides: TGTGCCAGCTCACCACGCTCGGGACAGGGGAATTCACCCCTCCACTTT.

The chain employs TRBV7-2 and TRBJ1-1; D might be TRBD1 (5 bases). The CDR3 length is 14 residues. Trimming pared 3 bases from V and 10 bases from J, leaving 18 bases between. Germline V gives CDR1 SGHTA, CDR2 FQGNSA. The CDR3 spells CASSFGTLGLGAFF. The CDR3 DNA follows: TGTGCCAGCAGCTTCGGGACGTTGGGTCTGGGAGCTTTCTTT.

The rearrangement links TRBV19 to TRBJ2-3; D call uncertain. The CDR3 consists of 11 residues. Trimming shortened V by 4 bases and J by 5 bases, and 4 bases separated the two germline ends. Germline CDR1 reads LNHDA; CDR2 reads SQIVND (reference sequence). CDR3 sequence reads: CASSNGDTQYF. DNA of the CDR3: TGTGCCAGTAGTAACGGAGATACGCAGTATTTT.

J is TRBJ2-7 and V is TRBV6-5; 7 positions agree with TRBD1. V gave up 8 bases and J gave up 4 bases; unmatched junction bases: 8. Germline lookup yields CDR1 MNHEY and CDR2 SVGAGI. The CDR3 contains 13 residues. For the CDR3, the DNA is TGTGCCAGCTCCTATAACAGGGGATACGAGCAGTACTTC. Translation: CASSYNRGYEQYF.

The V call is TRBV11-1, the J call TRBJ1-1; D is undetermined. The CDR3 is 14 residues long. CDR1 SGHAT and CDR2 FQDESV come from the germline V gene (reference sequence). V lost 2 bases, J lost 5 bases, and 12 bases lay in between. CDR3 coding DNA: TGTGCCAGCAGCTTAAATACTGGTTGGACTGAAGCTTTCTTT. Encoded protein: CASSLNTGWTEAFF.

The chain recombines TRBV5-1 with TRBJ1-6; TRBD1 matches at 7 bases. The CDR3 totals 15 residues. The trim removed 4 bases at V and 8 bases at J, leaving 9 bases unmatched. Germline V gene lookup returns CDR1 SGHRS and CDR2 YFSETQ. The CDR3 DNA reads as TGCGCCAGCAGCCCAGGGGGGGGGCCCGATTCACCCCTCCACTTT. Encoded protein: CASSPGGGPDSPLHF.

V is TRBV18 and J is TRBJ1-2, with TRBD1 identical over 8 bases. Trimming cost V 3 bases and J 6 bases; bases outside gene matches: 6. Germline CDR1 KGHSH, CDR2 LQKENI. The CDR3 contains 14 residues. In nucleotides, the CDR3 is TGTGCCAGCTCACCGGCAACAGGGGGAGATGGCTACACCTTC. Its protein product is CASSPATGGDGYTF. Looking up the rest from reference TRBV18 and TRBJ1-2 gives the full variable domain: NAGVMQNPRHLVRRRGQEARLRCSPMKGHSHVYWYRQLPEEGLKFMVYLQKENIIDESGMPKERFSAEFPKEGPSILRIQQVVRGDSAAYFCASSPATGGDGYTFGSGTRLTVV.

The genes are TRBV7-2 and TRBJ1-2; D ambiguous. V was shortened by 0 bases and J by 8 bases, with 10 bases between the two germline ends. CDR3 length equals 13 residues. Germline V gene lookup returns CDR1 SGHTA and CDR2 FQGNSA. The DNA for the CDR3 is TGTGCCAGCAGCTTAGCCCGGGCTCGCGGCTACACCTTC. Translated, it gives CASSLARARGYTF. The whole variable domain, remainder taken from reference TRBV7-2 and TRBJ1-2, is GAGVSQSPSNKVTEKGKDVELRCDPISGHTALYWYRQSLGQGLEFLIYFQGNSAPDKSGLPSDRFSAERTGGSVSTLTIQRTQQEDSAVYLCASSLARARGYTFGSGTRLTVV.

The chain joins TRBV5-1 to TRBJ2-2; the D is unclear. Germline V CDR1 and CDR2: SGHRS, YFSETQ. Trimming left V 1 base short and J 2 bases short, with 9 bases between. CDR3 length: 15 amino acids. CDR3 loop: CASSLRADNTGELFF. The CDR3 DNA reads as TGCGCCAGCAGCTTGCGGGCAGATAACACCGGGGAGCTGTTTTTT.

The chain combines TRBV28 with TRBJ1-4; no clear D gene. The ends were cut back, 3 bases at V and 3 bases at J, with 11 bases in the middle. Germline V gene data show CDR1 as MDHEN and CDR2 as SYDVKM. The CDR3 has 15 residues. The CDR3 DNA follows: TGTGCCAGCAGTTTTAGTGGGCTCGCTAATGAAAAACTGTTTTTT. Its protein is CASSFSGLANEKLFF.